This TCR beta chain was sequenced for a study of blood T cell repertoires in COVID-19. The overall study: T cells, B-cell-depleted T cells, or PBMCs supplied cDNA or gDNA.

The assay was immunoSEQ multiplex PCR, and TCRdb's table has in-frame clones only and misses some. This sample has about 62,000 clones, with approximately 92% found just once. V dropped 3 bases and J dropped 3 bases, with 6 bases sitting between them. The germline V gene encodes CDR1 KGHSH and CDR2 LQKENI. The CDR3 length is 13 residues. The material sequenced was peripheral blood. V and J are TRBV18 and TRBJ1-5, with no clear D. This clonotype was sampled from an older woman with COVID-19, enrolled during active disease. CDR3 region: CASSPEYNQPQHF. The DNA for the CDR3 is TGTGCCAGCTCACCCGAGTACAATCAGCCCCAGCATTTT.